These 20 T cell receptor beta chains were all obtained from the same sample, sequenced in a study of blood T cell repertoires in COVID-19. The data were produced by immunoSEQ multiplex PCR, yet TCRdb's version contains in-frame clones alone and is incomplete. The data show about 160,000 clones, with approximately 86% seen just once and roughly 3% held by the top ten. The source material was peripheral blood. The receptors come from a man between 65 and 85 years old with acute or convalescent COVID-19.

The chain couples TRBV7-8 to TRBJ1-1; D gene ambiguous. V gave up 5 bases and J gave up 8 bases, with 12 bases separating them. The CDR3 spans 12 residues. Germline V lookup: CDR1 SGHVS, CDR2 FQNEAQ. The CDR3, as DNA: TGTGCCAGCAGCCTTAGCGGAGGCGAAGCTTTCTTT. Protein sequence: CASSLSGGEAFF.

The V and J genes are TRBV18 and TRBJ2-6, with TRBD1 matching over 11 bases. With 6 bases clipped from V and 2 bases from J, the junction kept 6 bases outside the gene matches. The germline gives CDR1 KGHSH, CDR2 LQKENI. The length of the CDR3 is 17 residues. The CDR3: CASSPDRGRAGANVLTF. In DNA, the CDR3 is TGTGCCAGCTCGCCGGACAGGGGGCGAGCTGGGGCCAACGTCCTGACTTTC.

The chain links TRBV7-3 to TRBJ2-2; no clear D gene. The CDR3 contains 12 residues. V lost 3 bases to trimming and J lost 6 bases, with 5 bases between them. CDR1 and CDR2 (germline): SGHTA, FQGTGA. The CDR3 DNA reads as TGTGCCAGCAGCTTCAATTCCGGGGAGCTGTTTTTT. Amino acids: CASSFNSGELFF.

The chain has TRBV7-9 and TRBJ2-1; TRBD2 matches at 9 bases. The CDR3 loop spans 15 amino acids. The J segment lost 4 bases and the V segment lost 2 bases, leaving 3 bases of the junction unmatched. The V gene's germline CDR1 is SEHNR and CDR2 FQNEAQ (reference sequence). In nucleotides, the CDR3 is TGTGCCAGCAGCTTATGGCGGGAGGGTTACAATGAGCAGTTCTTC. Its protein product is CASSLWREGYNEQFF.

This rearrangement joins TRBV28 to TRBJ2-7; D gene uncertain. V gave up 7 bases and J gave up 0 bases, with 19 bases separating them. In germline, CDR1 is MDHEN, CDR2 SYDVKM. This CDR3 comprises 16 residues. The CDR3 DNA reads TGTGCCAGCAAGGTCACCAACCCCCCGGGCTCCTACGAGCAGTACTTC. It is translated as CASKVTNPPGSYEQYF.

The chain's CDR3 is CASSLMGGANTEAFF. In DNA form, the CDR3 reads TGCGCCAGCAGCTTGATGGGAGGGGCGAACACTGAAGCTTTCTTT. The chain carries TRBV5-1 and TRBJ1-1, with D maybe TRBD1 (5 bases). The V gene's germline CDR1 is SGHRS and CDR2 YFSETQ. V lost 1 base, J lost 1 base, and 11 bases lay in between. The CDR3 runs 15 residues.

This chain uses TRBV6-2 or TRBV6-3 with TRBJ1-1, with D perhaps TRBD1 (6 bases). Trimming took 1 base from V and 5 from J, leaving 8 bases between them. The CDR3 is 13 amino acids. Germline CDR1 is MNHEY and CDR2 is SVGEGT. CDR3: CASSYFTGTEAFF. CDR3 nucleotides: TGTGCCAGCAGTTACTTTACAGGGACTGAAGCTTTCTTT.

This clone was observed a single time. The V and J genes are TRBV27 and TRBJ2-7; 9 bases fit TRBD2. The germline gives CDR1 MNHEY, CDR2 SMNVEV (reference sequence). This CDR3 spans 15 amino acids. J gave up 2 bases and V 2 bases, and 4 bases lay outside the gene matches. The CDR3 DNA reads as TGTGCCAGCAGTTTAGGGACTAGCAGACCCTACGAGCAGTACTTC. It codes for CASSLGTSRPYEQYF.

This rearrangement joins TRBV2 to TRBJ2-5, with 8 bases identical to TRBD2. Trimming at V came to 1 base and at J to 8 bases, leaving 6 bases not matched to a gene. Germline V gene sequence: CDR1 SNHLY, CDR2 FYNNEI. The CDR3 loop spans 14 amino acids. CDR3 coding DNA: TGTGCCAGCAGTGAAGGGACAGCGGGAGAAACCCAGTACTTC. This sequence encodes CASSEGTAGETQYF.

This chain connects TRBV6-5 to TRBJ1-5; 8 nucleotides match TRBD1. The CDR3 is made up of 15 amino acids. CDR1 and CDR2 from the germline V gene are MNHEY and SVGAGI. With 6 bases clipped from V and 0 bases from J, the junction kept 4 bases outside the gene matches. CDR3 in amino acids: CASRPTGDSNQPQHF. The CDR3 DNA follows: TGTGCCAGCAGACCGACAGGGGATAGCAATCAGCCCCAGCATTTT.

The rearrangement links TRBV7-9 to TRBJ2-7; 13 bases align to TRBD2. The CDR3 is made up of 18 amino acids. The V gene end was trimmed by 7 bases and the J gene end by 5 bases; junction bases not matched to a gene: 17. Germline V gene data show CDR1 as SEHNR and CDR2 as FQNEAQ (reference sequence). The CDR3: CASTPNMVWTSGSNEQYF. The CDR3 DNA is TGTGCCAGCACCCCTAATATGGTATGGACTAGCGGGAGTAACGAGCAGTACTTC.

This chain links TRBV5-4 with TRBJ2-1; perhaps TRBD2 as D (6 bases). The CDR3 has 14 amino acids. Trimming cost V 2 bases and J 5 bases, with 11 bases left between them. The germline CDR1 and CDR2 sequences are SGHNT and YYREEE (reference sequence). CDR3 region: CASSLGGVNNEQFF. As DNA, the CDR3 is TGTGCCAGCAGCTTAGGAGGGGTGAACAATGAGCAGTTCTTC.

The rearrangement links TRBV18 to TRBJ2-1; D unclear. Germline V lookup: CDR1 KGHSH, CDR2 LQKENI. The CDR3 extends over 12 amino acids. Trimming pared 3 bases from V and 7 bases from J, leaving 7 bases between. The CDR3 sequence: CASSPYENEQFF. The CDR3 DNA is TGTGCCAGCTCACCTTACGAGAATGAGCAGTTCTTC.

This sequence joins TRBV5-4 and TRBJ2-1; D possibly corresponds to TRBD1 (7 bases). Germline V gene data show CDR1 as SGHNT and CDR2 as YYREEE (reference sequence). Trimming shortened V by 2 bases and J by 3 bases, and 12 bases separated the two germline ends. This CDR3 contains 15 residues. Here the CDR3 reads CASSLDQGGYNEQFF. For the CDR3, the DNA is TGTGCCAGCAGCTTAGATCAGGGGGGCTACAATGAGCAGTTCTTC.

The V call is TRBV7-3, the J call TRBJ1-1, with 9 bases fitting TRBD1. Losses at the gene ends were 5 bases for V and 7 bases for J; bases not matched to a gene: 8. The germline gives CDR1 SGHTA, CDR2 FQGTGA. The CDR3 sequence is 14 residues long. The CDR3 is CASSATGGGSEAFF. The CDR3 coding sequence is TGTGCCAGCAGCGCCACAGGGGGCGGGAGTGAAGCTTTCTTT.

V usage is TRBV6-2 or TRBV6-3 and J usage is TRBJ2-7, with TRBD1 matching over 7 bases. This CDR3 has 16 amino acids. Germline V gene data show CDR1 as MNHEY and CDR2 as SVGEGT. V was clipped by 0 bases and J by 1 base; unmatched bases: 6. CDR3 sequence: CASSYSNPGGSYEQYF. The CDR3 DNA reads TGTGCCAGCAGTTACTCGAACCCAGGGGGATCCTACGAGCAGTACTTC.

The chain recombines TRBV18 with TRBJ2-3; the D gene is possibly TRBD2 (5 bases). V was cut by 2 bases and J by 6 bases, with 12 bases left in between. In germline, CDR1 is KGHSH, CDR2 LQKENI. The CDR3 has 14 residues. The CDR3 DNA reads TGTGCCAGCTCACCAGAAACAACGGGGGATACGCAGTATTTT. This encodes CASSPETTGDTQYF.

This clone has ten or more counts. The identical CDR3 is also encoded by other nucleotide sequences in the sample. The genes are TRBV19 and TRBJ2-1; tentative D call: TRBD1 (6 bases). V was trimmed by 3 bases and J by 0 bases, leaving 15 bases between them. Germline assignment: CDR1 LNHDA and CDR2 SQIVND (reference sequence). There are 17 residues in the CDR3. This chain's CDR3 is CASSIRPGVSSYNEQFF. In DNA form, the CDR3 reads TGTGCCAGTAGTATTCGGCCAGGGGTAAGCTCCTACAATGAGCAGTTCTTC.

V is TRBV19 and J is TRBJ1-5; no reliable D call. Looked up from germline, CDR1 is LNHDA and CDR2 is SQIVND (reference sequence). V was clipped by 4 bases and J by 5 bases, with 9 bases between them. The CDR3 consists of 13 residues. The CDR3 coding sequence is TGTGCCAGTAGTAAGAACGGTGATCAGCCCCAGCATTTT. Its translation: CASSKNGDQPQHF.

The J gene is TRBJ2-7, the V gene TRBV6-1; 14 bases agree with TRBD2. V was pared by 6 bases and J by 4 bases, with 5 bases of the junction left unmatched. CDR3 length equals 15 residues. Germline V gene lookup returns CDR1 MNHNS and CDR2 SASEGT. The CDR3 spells CASRQTSGREYEQYF. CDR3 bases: TGTGCCAGCAGGCAGACTAGCGGGAGGGAATACGAGCAGTACTTC.